The 20 T cell receptor beta chains below come from one sample, sequenced in a study of blood T cell repertoires in COVID-19. The protocol was immunoSEQ multiplex PCR, while the TCRdb copy is restricted to in-frame clones and leaves out a portion. The table lists 150,000 to 250,000 clones, 80% to 85% of them singletons. The sequenced sample consisted of PBMCs or T cells enriched from blood (not recorded which). These receptors all come from a man in his forties or fifties who had recovered from COVID-19.

The rearrangement links TRBV6-5 to TRBJ1-2; 7 nucleotides match TRBD1. The germline V gene encodes CDR1 MNHEY and CDR2 SVGAGI. V dropped 5 bases and J dropped 8; count of bases not matched to a gene: 8. The CDR3 sequence is 13 residues long. The CDR3 DNA reads as TGTGCCAGCAGTCGAGGGGGCGCATGGGGCTACACCTTC. Amino acids: CASSRGGAWGYTF.

This clone was observed once. The J gene is TRBJ2-1, the V gene TRBV3-1 (or the pseudogene TRBV3-2); D is uncertain. The CDR3 covers 15 residues. Germline V lookup: CDR1 LGHDT, CDR2 YNNKEL (reference sequence). With 1 base removed from V and 8 bases from J, the gap between germline ends came to 15 bases. The CDR3 sequence: CASSQAQVSQDEQFF. The DNA of the CDR3 is TGTGCCAGCAGCCAAGCCCAGGTATCTCAGGATGAGCAGTTCTTC.

This chain connects TRBV3-1 (or the pseudogene TRBV3-2) to TRBJ1-2, with TRBD1 identical over 8 bases. The CDR3 is 16 amino acids. The ends lost 1 base at V and 3 bases at J; junction bases unmatched: 7. The V gene's germline CDR1 is LGHDT and CDR2 YNNKEL (reference sequence). The CDR3 nucleotides read TGTGCCAGCAGCCAAGTAGCAGGGGGCGCGCACTATGGCTACACCTTC. Translated: CASSQVAGGAHYGYTF.

This chain joins TRBV3-1 (or the pseudogene TRBV3-2) and TRBJ1-4; the D is unclear. Germline V CDR1 and CDR2: LGHDT, YNNKEL (reference sequence). This CDR3 contains 14 residues. V was pared by 3 bases and J by 2 bases, with 7 bases between. CDR3 coding DNA: TGTGCCAGCAGCCAGTCCGGGACTAATGAAAAACTGTTTTTT. Amino acid sequence: CASSQSGTNEKLFF.

CDR3 residues: CASSSGAGLYGYTF. DNA of the CDR3: TGTGCCAGCAGCTCCGGTGCCGGACTCTATGGCTACACCTTC. The chain carries TRBV5-4 and TRBJ1-2; the D is unclear. The CDR3 has 14 residues. Germline CDR1 is SGHNT and CDR2 is YYREEE (reference sequence). Between the trimmed V and J ends, which lost 3 bases and 4 bases, there was a span of 13 bases.

J is TRBJ1-2 and V is TRBV5-6, with D possibly TRBD1 on 5 matching bases. CDR3 length equals 14 residues. Trimming removed 4 bases at V and 2 bases at J, with 12 bases between. Germline-derived CDR1 and CDR2 are SGHDT and YYEEEE. CDR3 sequence reads: CASSMTVENYGYTF. The CDR3 region has the DNA TGTGCCAGCAGCATGACAGTGGAAAACTATGGCTACACCTTC.

The chain recombines TRBV6-6 with TRBJ1-6, with 7 bases aligning to TRBD1. V shed 6 bases, J shed 0 bases, and the junction held 5 bases outside the gene matches. CDR1 is MNHNY, CDR2 SVGAGI, per germline (reference sequence). The CDR3 is made up of 16 amino acids. The CDR3 DNA follows: TGTGCCAGCAGCAGGGACAGAAGCTCCTATAATTCACCCCTCCACTTT. Encoded protein: CASSRDRSSYNSPLHF.

The chain joins TRBV29-1 to TRBJ1-1, with D perhaps TRBD1 (6 bases). There are 14 residues in the CDR3. Between the trimmed V and J ends, which lost 3 bases and 10 bases, there was a span of 21 bases. The V gene's germline CDR1 is SQVTM and CDR2 ANQGSEA. CDR3 region: CSVEAVQGAGGAFF. The DNA for the CDR3 is TGCAGCGTTGAGGCCGTACAGGGCGCGGGGGGAGCTTTCTTT.

The chain carries TRBV27 and TRBJ2-2, with 7 bases fitting TRBD2. V was pared by 6 bases and J by 7 bases, with 8 bases of the junction left unmatched. The CDR3 contains 14 residues. Germline V gene sequence: CDR1 MNHEY, CDR2 SMNVEV (reference sequence). The CDR3 nucleotides are TGTGCCAGCAGACTATATGGGGGGGTCGGGGAGCTGTTTTTT. Translated, it gives CASRLYGGVGELFF.

The rearrangement joins TRBV2 to TRBJ1-4; the D is unclear. The V end lost 4 bases, the J end lost 13 bases, and 13 bases lay between the germline ends. The CDR3 is 12 residues long. CDR1 and CDR2 (germline): SNHLY, FYNNEI. This chain's CDR3 is CASSVSDLGLFF. The CDR3 region has the DNA TGTGCCAGCAGTGTCTCTGATCTCGGACTGTTTTTT. The full variable domain, in which reference TRBV2 and TRBJ1-4 provide the parts outside the CDR3, is EPEVTQTPSHQVTQMGQEVILRCVPISNHLYFYWYRQILGQKVEFLVSFYNNEISEKSEIFDDQFSVERPDGSNFTLKIRSTKLEDSAMYFCASSVSDLGLFFGSGTQLSVL.

This clone was seen a few times. CDR3 protein: CASSLASGLNTEAFF. The CDR3 DNA follows: TGCGCCAGCAGCTTGGCCTCAGGCTTAAACACTGAAGCTTTCTTT. The chain carries TRBV5-1 and TRBJ1-1; D remains unclear. The CDR3 contains 15 residues. CDR1 SGHRS and CDR2 YFSETQ come from the germline V gene. V lost 0 bases and J 2 bases, leaving 11 bases between the germline ends.

V gene TRBV19 combines with J gene TRBJ1-1, with 8 bases identical to TRBD1. The CDR3 loop spans 17 amino acids. Trimming at V came to 5 bases and at J to 0 bases, leaving 11 bases not matched to a gene. Per germline, CDR1 LNHDA and CDR2 SQIVND (reference sequence). CDR3 residues: CASSSGTGGVMNTEAFF. CDR3 coding DNA: TGTGCCAGTAGTTCAGGGACAGGCGGTGTAATGAACACTGAAGCTTTCTTT.

The V call is TRBV5-1, the J call TRBJ2-2; unclear D gene. The CDR3 is made up of 15 amino acids. Germline V gene lookup returns CDR1 SGHRS and CDR2 YFSETQ. Deletions cut 3 bases from V and 1 base from J, with 10 bases between. The CDR3 DNA follows: TGCGCCAGCAGCTCCGACTCGATGAACACCGGGGAGCTGTTTTTT. Protein product: CASSSDSMNTGELFF.

The V gene is TRBV30, the J gene TRBJ2-1; TRBD1 might be the D (6 bases). Germline loops: CDR1 GTSNPN, CDR2 SVGIG (reference sequence). V lost 4 bases and J lost 5, with 12 bases in between. CDR3 size: 13 residues. In DNA, the CDR3 is TGTGCCTGGAACAGGGAAGTCGACAATGAGCAGTTCTTC. Its translation is CAWNREVDNEQFF. The full variable domain, in which reference TRBV30 and TRBJ2-1 provide the parts outside the CDR3, is SQTIHQWPATLVQPVGSPLSLECTVEGTSNPNLYWYRQAAGRGLQLLFYSVGIGQISSEVPQNLSASRPQDRQFILSSKKLLLSDSGFYLCAWNREVDNEQFFGPGTRLTVL.

This clone has only a few counts. The chain joins TRBV10-3 to TRBJ1-3, with TRBD1 as a possible D gene (5 bases). From germline, CDR1 is ENHRY and CDR2 SYGVKD. Trimming took 7 bases from V and 2 from J, leaving 15 bases between them. The CDR3 runs 15 residues. CDR3 sequence: CAITPSGGTGNTIYF. The CDR3 nucleotides are TGTGCCATCACTCCGTCCGGGGGGACTGGAAACACCATATATTTT.

The genes are TRBV3-1 (or the pseudogene TRBV3-2) and TRBJ1-1; maybe TRBD1 (5 bases). Per germline, CDR1 LGHDT and CDR2 YNNKEL (reference sequence). With 6 bases removed from V and 4 bases from J, the gap between germline ends came to 15 bases. The CDR3 contains 14 residues. Here the CDR3 DNA reads TGTGCCAGCAGGCAGGGTGAATCCCGCACTGAAGCTTTCTTT. Residues: CASRQGESRTEAFF.

This clone was seen only once. The chain recombines TRBV11-2 with TRBJ1-2; D gene uncertain. Trimming left V 1 base short and J 2 bases short, with 11 bases between. Germline V lookup: CDR1 SGHAT, CDR2 FQNNGV. The CDR3 is made up of 15 amino acids. The CDR3, as DNA: TGTGCCAGCAGCTTAGGGGAGGGAGAAAACTATGGCTACACCTTC. It is translated as CASSLGEGENYGYTF.

The chain couples TRBV5-4 to TRBJ1-2, with D tentatively TRBD1 (6 bases). Germline CDR1 is SGHNT and CDR2 is YYREEE (reference sequence). The CDR3 is 12 amino acids. Trimming stripped 2 bases from V and 7 bases from J, with 9 bases between. CDR3 nucleotides: TGTGCCAGCAGCTTTGGGGGCTCTGGCTACACCTTC. Its protein product is CASSFGGSGYTF.

V is TRBV11-1 and J is TRBJ2-2, with TRBD2 identical over 11 bases. There are 15 residues in the CDR3. V lost 6 bases, J lost 5 bases, and 5 bases stayed unmatched. Per germline, CDR1 SGHAT and CDR2 FQDESV (reference sequence). The CDR3 loop is CASSPLAGVTGELFF. CDR3 coding DNA: TGTGCCAGCAGTCCACTAGCGGGGGTTACCGGGGAGCTGTTTTTT.

The chain has TRBV11-1 and TRBJ2-2; tentatively, D is TRBD2 (6 bases). Germline values: CDR1 SGHAT, CDR2 FQDESV (reference sequence). The CDR3 sequence is 16 residues long. The V end was cut by 6 bases, the J end by 1 base, with 15 bases between. The CDR3 DNA sequence: TGTGCCAGCAGTTTTCAGGGAGGAGGGAACACCGGGGAGCTGTTTTTT. Translated: CASSFQGGGNTGELFF.